The 26 T cell receptor beta chains below were found in one sample sequenced in a study of cytomegalovirus exposure and HLA in healthy donors. Using immunoSEQ multiplex PCR, the repertoire was profiled, and TCRdb retains in-frame clones only, with some absent. The sample carries 250,000 to 350,000 clones, about nine tenths recorded once. Sequenced: PBMCs. These receptors originate from a woman aged 30 to 39 in good health and CMV-seropositive.

The CDR3 coding sequence is TGTGCCATCAGTGATCCGGAGGACAGGGCCACCTACGAGCAGTACTTC. It codes for CAISDPEDRATYEQYF. J is TRBJ2-7 and V is TRBV10-3, with 8 bases aligning to TRBD1. The CDR3 length is 16 residues. V lost 3 bases, J lost 2 bases, and 9 bases stayed unmatched. Germline-derived CDR1 and CDR2 are ENHRY and SYGVKD.

The rearrangement uses TRBV13 and TRBJ2-3; 13 bases match TRBD2. This CDR3 region has 16 residues. Germline CDR1 is PRHDT and CDR2 is FYEKMQ (reference sequence). With V trimmed by 5 bases and J by 4 bases, 6 bases remained unmatched. The CDR3 DNA reads as TGTGCCAGCAGCCTACTAGCGGGGGGGCTCCCAGATACGCAGTATTTT. This codes for CASSLLAGGLPDTQYF.

The chain combines TRBV2 with TRBJ2-7; 13 bases align to TRBD2. This CDR3 region has 14 residues. The germline CDR1 and CDR2 sequences are SNHLY and FYNNEI. The junction had 7 bases not matched to a gene; V was cut back by 10 bases and J by 4 bases. CDR3 in amino acids: CATRTSGSLYEQYF. CDR3 nucleotide sequence: TGTGCCACCCGGACTAGCGGGAGTTTATACGAGCAGTACTTC.

This rearrangement joins TRBV11-2 to TRBJ1-1; the D is unclear. CDR1 is SGHAT and CDR2 is FQNNGV in the germline V gene. The CDR3 runs to 13 residues. V lost 2 bases to trimming and J lost 3 bases, with 7 bases between them. CDR3 in DNA: TGTGCCAGCAGCTTAATGTCGGACACTGAAGCTTTCTTT. It specifies CASSLMSDTEAFF.

The chain combines TRBV6-1 with TRBJ2-3; D possibly corresponds to TRBD1 (5 bases). The V end was cut by 6 bases, the J end by 4 bases, with 11 bases between. CDR1 is MNHNS and CDR2 is SASEGT in the germline V gene. The length of the CDR3 is 13 residues. CDR3 protein: CASSGHGADTQYF. CDR3 bases: TGTGCCAGCAGCGGACATGGAGCAGATACGCAGTATTTT.

In this sample, this clone turned up once. V is TRBV5-6 and J is TRBJ1-2, with 12 bases fitting TRBD1. The V segment lost 2 bases and the J segment 8 bases; nucleotides outside the gene matches: 4. The CDR3 totals 14 residues. Germline V gene lookup returns CDR1 SGHDT and CDR2 YYEEEE. The CDR3 loop is CASSFGDRGQGYTF. DNA for the CDR3: TGTGCCAGCAGCTTTGGGGACAGGGGGCAGGGCTACACCTTC.

The chain recombines TRBV28 with TRBJ2-2; D is unresolved. From germline, CDR1 is MDHEN and CDR2 SYDVKM. The CDR3 runs 11 residues. Trimming took off 8 bases at V and 7 bases at J, with 8 bases between the two ends. CDR3 DNA: TGTGCCAGCGAGACGGGCGGGGAGCTGTTTTTT. Translating it yields CASETGGELFF.

The chain uses TRBV6-5 and TRBJ1-3; 10 positions match TRBD1. V lost 8 bases to trimming and J lost 0 bases; unmatched junction nucleotides: 4. CDR1 MNHEY and CDR2 SVGAGI come from the germline V gene. This CDR3 contains 15 residues. The CDR3 nucleotides are TGTGCCAGCCGGACAGGGGGATTCTCTGGAAACACCATATATTTT. Its translation is CASRTGGFSGNTIYF.

The chain recombines TRBV6-1 with TRBJ2-4; a possible D gene is TRBD2 (6 bases). This CDR3 has 13 amino acids. The V and J ends lost 6 bases and 4 bases respectively, with 10 bases between them. The germline V gene has CDR1 MNHNS and CDR2 SASEGT. CDR3 protein: CASSPGTKNIQYF. The CDR3 nucleotides are TGTGCCAGCAGCCCCGGGACTAAAAACATTCAGTACTTC.

The chain joins TRBV2 to TRBJ2-7; no firm D call. Germline CDR1 reads SNHLY; CDR2 reads FYNNEI. The CDR3 loop spans 10 amino acids. The V end lost 6 bases, the J end lost 5 bases, and 5 bases lay between the germline ends. The CDR3 here is CASRGNEQYF. CDR3 nucleotides: TGTGCCAGCAGGGGGAACGAGCAGTACTTC.

The gene calls are TRBV30 and TRBJ1-2, with D possibly matching TRBD1 (5 bases). Germline CDR1 GTSNPN, CDR2 SVGIG (reference sequence). The CDR3 extends over 15 amino acids. V gave up 2 bases and J gave up 0 bases, with 13 bases separating them. The CDR3 DNA reads as TGTGCCTGGAGTCCCGCAGGGAGACCTAACTATGGCTACACCTTC. The encoded protein is CAWSPAGRPNYGYTF. Filled out from reference TRBV30 and TRBJ1-2, the complete variable domain reads SQTIHQWPATLVQPVGSPLSLECTVEGTSNPNLYWYRQAAGRGLQLLFYSVGIGQISSEVPQNLSASRPQDRQFILSSKKLLLSDSGFYLCAWSPAGRPNYGYTFGSGTRLTVV.

The chain links TRBV27 to TRBJ1-2, with D perhaps TRBD1 (5 bases). The V gene's germline CDR1 is MNHEY and CDR2 SMNVEV (reference sequence). Trimming shortened V by 5 bases and J by 4 bases, and 26 bases separated the two germline ends. The CDR3 runs 18 residues. The CDR3 region is CASSGGSTRTTGVYGYTF. Here the CDR3 DNA reads TGTGCCAGCAGTGGAGGGTCGACAAGGACGACGGGGGTCTATGGCTACACCTTC.

The V call is TRBV7-3, the J call TRBJ2-7; perhaps TRBD2 as D (6 bases). From germline, CDR1 is SGHTA and CDR2 FQGTGA. The CDR3 consists of 13 residues. Trimming stripped 2 bases from V and 5 bases from J, with 10 bases between. The CDR3 protein is CASSLVPGDEQYF. The CDR3 nucleotides read TGTGCCAGCAGCTTAGTCCCGGGGGACGAGCAGTACTTC. Together with reference TRBV7-3 and TRBJ2-7, the CDR3 gives the full variable domain: GAGVSQTPSNKVTEKGKYVELRCDPISGHTALYWYRQSLGQGPEFLIYFQGTGAADDSGLPNDRFFAVRPEGSVSTLKIQRTERGDSAVYLCASSLVPGDEQYFGPGTRLTVT.

This clone was observed a single time. CDR3 region: CASSERQGASSPLHF. Written as DNA, the CDR3 is TGTGCCAGCAGTGAGAGACAGGGGGCATCTTCACCCCTCCACTTT. J is TRBJ1-6 and V is TRBV6-1; 10 nucleotides match TRBD1. The V gene end was trimmed by 3 bases and the J gene end by 9 bases; junction bases not matched to a gene: 5. The CDR3 has 15 residues. In germline, CDR1 is MNHNS, CDR2 SASEGT.

The chain couples TRBV4-3 to TRBJ1-2; D unclear. The CDR3 loop spans 15 amino acids. CDR1 and CDR2 (germline): LGHNA, YSLEER. The V end lost 0 bases, the J end lost 4 bases, and 12 bases lay between the germline ends. The CDR3 bases are TGCGCCAGCAGCCAAGATCGACGGGTTCCCTATGGCTACACCTTC. The encoded protein is CASSQDRRVPYGYTF.

V gene TRBV9 combines with J gene TRBJ2-3; D possibly uses TRBD1 or TRBD2 (6 bases each). The germline gives CDR1 SGDLS, CDR2 YYNGEE. This CDR3 has 20 amino acids. V was pared by 4 bases and J by 2 bases, with 29 bases between. In DNA form, the CDR3 reads TGTGCCAGCAGCTCCGGAGGGGGGCTGCAGATTTCAAGACCCACAGATACGCAGTATTTT. This gives the protein CASSSGGGLQISRPTDTQYF.

This chain uses TRBV27 with TRBJ2-2; the D gene could be TRBD1 or TRBD2 (5 bases each). The germline V and J ends were trimmed by 6 bases and 2 bases, with 13 bases remaining between them. Germline CDR1 MNHEY, CDR2 SMNVEV (reference sequence). The CDR3 sequence is 15 residues long. The CDR3, as DNA: TGTGCCAGCAGACTTTGGGGGAGTAACACCGGGGAGCTGTTTTTT. Encoded protein: CASRLWGSNTGELFF.

The rearrangement uses TRBV9 and TRBJ2-5; 13 positions agree with TRBD2. The CDR3 totals 17 residues. V gave up 3 bases and J gave up 2 bases; unmatched junction bases: 7. Germline values: CDR1 SGDLS, CDR2 YYNGEE. In DNA form, the CDR3 reads TGTGCCAGCAGCGCCCAGGGACTAGCGGGGTTACAAGAGACCCAGTACTTC. It is translated as CASSAQGLAGLQETQYF.

J is TRBJ2-2 and V is TRBV30; TRBD2 agrees at 13 bases. The V and J ends lost 3 bases and 5 bases, in that order; junction bases with no gene match: 9. Germline V gives CDR1 GTSNPN, CDR2 SVGIG (reference sequence). The CDR3 sequence is 17 residues long. CDR3 sequence reads: CAWRGLAGTGPTGELFF. The CDR3 nucleotides are TGTGCCTGGAGGGGACTAGCGGGGACGGGTCCGACCGGGGAGCTGTTTTTT.

This chain joins TRBV7-2 and TRBJ2-5; a possible D gene is TRBD2 (6 bases). V shed 5 bases and J shed 9 bases, with 16 bases lying between them. The CDR3 consists of 13 residues. Germline V gene sequence: CDR1 SGHTA, CDR2 FQGNSA. CDR3 DNA sequence: TGTGCCAGCAGCGATATAGGCCCGGGGGCCCAGTACTTC. The encoded protein is CASSDIGPGAQYF.

The rearrangement joins TRBV15 to TRBJ2-3; unclear D gene. The germline V gene has CDR1 LNHNV and CDR2 YYDKDF (reference sequence). V gave up 1 base and J gave up 0 bases, with 5 bases separating them. CDR3 length: 14 amino acids. CDR3 coding DNA: TGTGCCACCAGCAGAGTGGCTAGCACAGATACGCAGTATTTT. Translation gives CATSRVASTDTQYF. Variable domain in full (rest from reference TRBV15 and TRBJ2-3): DAMVIQNPRYQVTQFGKPVTLSCSQTLNHNVMYWYQQKSSQAPKLLFHYYDKDFNNEADTPDNFQSRRPNTSFCFLDIRSPGLGDTAMYLCATSRVASTDTQYFGPGTRLTVL.

The chain links TRBV9 to TRBJ1-4; 12 positions agree with TRBD1. The germline gives CDR1 SGDLS, CDR2 YYNGEE. CDR3 length equals 19 residues. Trimming cost V 2 bases and J 0 bases; bases outside gene matches: 8. CDR3 amino acids: CASSVTGTGGIATNEKLFF. DNA for the CDR3: TGTGCCAGCAGCGTTACCGGGACAGGGGGCATCGCAACTAATGAAAAACTGTTTTTT.

This clone was seen a handful of times. This chain connects TRBV29-1 to TRBJ1-2; a weak D match, TRBD1 (5 bases). Germline CDR1 and CDR2: SQVTM and ANQGSEA. The V end was cut by 1 base, the J end by 2 bases, with 14 bases between. The CDR3 sequence is 15 residues long. The CDR3 DNA follows: TGCAGCGTTGAAGCCACCGGGACGGCGAACTATGGCTACACCTTC. It encodes CSVEATGTANYGYTF.

The chain couples TRBV19 to TRBJ1-6, with 10 bases that match TRBD1. The CDR3 runs to 14 residues. Germline CDR1 reads LNHDA; CDR2 reads SQIVND (reference sequence). J gave up 12 bases and V 4 bases, and 6 bases lay outside the gene matches. The CDR3 spells CASSTGQGLVPLHF. The CDR3 DNA reads as TGTGCCAGTAGTACGGGACAGGGGTTGGTACCCCTCCACTTT.

Comments on this clone: The sample holds other DNA sequences that translate to the same CDR3. The V gene is TRBV25-1, the J gene TRBJ2-3, with D perhaps TRBD1 (5 bases). CDR1 and CDR2 (germline): MGHDK, SYGVNS. The CDR3 covers 12 residues. Deletions cut 7 bases from V and 6 bases from J, with 11 bases between. Here the CDR3 DNA reads TGTGCCAGCAAGTTAGGGGTGGATACGCAGTATTTT. This codes for CASKLGVDTQYF. Full variable domain (rest looked up from reference TRBV25-1 and TRBJ2-3): EADIYQTPRYLVIGTGKKITLECSQTMGHDKMYWYQQDPGMELHLIHYSYGVNSTEKGDLSSESTVSRIRTEHFPLTLESARPSHTSQYLCASKLGVDTQYFGPGTRLTVL.

The chain has TRBV4-2 and TRBJ2-5; 9 positions match TRBD2. The CDR3 is 15 amino acids. CDR1 LGHNA and CDR2 YNFKEQ come from the germline V gene. The V and J ends lost 1 base and 5 bases, in that order; junction bases with no gene match: 5. The CDR3 bases are TGTGCCAGCAGCCAAGCCTTCGGGACTAGCGAGACCCAGTACTTC. It encodes CASSQAFGTSETQYF.